The 32 T cell receptor beta chains presented below share a single source sample, sequenced in a study of cytomegalovirus exposure and HLA in healthy donors. TCRdb keeps only in-frame clones here, not all; method: immunoSEQ multiplex PCR. This table holds around 150,000 clones, around nine tenths found once. Specimen: PBMCs. The receptors here all came from a woman aged 18-29 years in good health and CMV-seropositive.

The J gene is TRBJ2-5, the V gene TRBV6-1, with D possibly matching TRBD2 (7 bases). Looked up from germline, CDR1 is MNHNS and CDR2 is SASEGT. This CDR3 has 15 residues. V shed 1 base and J shed 4 bases, with 13 bases lying between them. CDR3: CASSEGRGPGETQYF. CDR3 in DNA: TGTGCCAGCAGTGAAGGGCGGGGGCCGGGAGAGACCCAGTACTTC.

V usage is TRBV30 and J usage is TRBJ1-4; 7 nucleotides agree with TRBD1. With 1 base clipped from V and 15 bases from J, the junction kept 5 bases outside the gene matches. Germline lookup yields CDR1 GTSNPN and CDR2 SVGIG (reference sequence). The CDR3 has 11 amino acids. In DNA form, the CDR3 reads TGTGCCTGGAGTGAACGGGACAGAGTGTTTTTT. Encoded protein: CAWSERDRVFF.

This chain joins TRBV2 and TRBJ2-1; 9 positions match TRBD2. The germline V gene has CDR1 SNHLY and CDR2 FYNNEI. The length of the CDR3 is 14 residues. Trimming cost V 2 bases and J 7 bases; bases outside gene matches: 3. The CDR3 loop is CASSEPSGTNEQFF. CDR3 in DNA: TGTGCCAGCAGTGAACCTAGCGGGACGAATGAGCAGTTCTTC.

About this clone itself: Sequence at one end of the junction differs from germline and may be a read error. The chain joins TRBV11-2 to TRBJ2-7; 8 positions agree with TRBD2. The CDR3 has 13 amino acids. CDR1 SGHAT and CDR2 FQNNGV come from the germline V gene. Written as DNA, the CDR3 is TGTGCCAGCAGTTTAGCGGGAACATACGAGCAGTACTTC. Protein: CASSLAGTYEQYF.

V gene TRBV10-3 combines with J gene TRBJ2-7, with 7 bases aligning to TRBD2. This CDR3 region has 15 residues. V lost 1 base, J lost 3 bases, and 6 bases stayed unmatched. Germline-derived CDR1 and CDR2 are ENHRY and SYGVKD. Here the CDR3 reads CAISEYELASYEQYF. The CDR3 DNA reads as TGTGCCATCAGTGAGTATGAACTAGCGAGCTACGAGCAGTACTTC.

This rearrangement joins TRBV7-8 to TRBJ2-7; 12 positions agree with TRBD2. The germline gives CDR1 SGHVS, CDR2 FQNEAQ. The CDR3 consists of 15 residues. Germline trimming cut 5 bases from V and 3 bases from J; bases unmatched to any gene: 5. The chain's CDR3 is CASSPRLAGVYEQYF. The CDR3 coding sequence is TGTGCCAGCAGCCCCAGACTAGCGGGAGTCTACGAGCAGTACTTC.

The chain links TRBV30 to TRBJ2-7, with a weak D call TRBD2 (6 bases). V was clipped by 3 bases and J by 1 base, with 10 bases between them. This CDR3 has 13 amino acids. The germline V gene has CDR1 GTSNPN and CDR2 SVGIG (reference sequence). CDR3 loop: CAWSPGRSYEQYF. CDR3 nucleotides: TGTGCCTGGAGCCCCGGGAGATCCTACGAGCAGTACTTC.

The chain combines TRBV27 with TRBJ2-5; D might be TRBD2 (5 bases). The V and J ends lost 0 bases and 4 bases respectively, with 9 bases between them. The germline gives CDR1 MNHEY, CDR2 SMNVEV (reference sequence). The CDR3 runs to 14 residues. The DNA of the CDR3 is TGTGCCAGCAGTTTATCGATAGGAGGAGAGACCCAGTACTTC. It translates to CASSLSIGGETQYF.

This sequence joins TRBV5-4 and TRBJ2-1; 8 bases are shared with TRBD1. V trimming: 3 bases; J trimming: 1 base; junction bases outside the gene matches: 9. CDR1 and CDR2 from the germline V gene are SGHNT and YYREEE (reference sequence). CDR3 length: 17 residues. Written as DNA, the CDR3 is TGTGCCAGCAGCTATCGACAGGGGCTTTGGTCCTACAATGAGCAGTTCTTC. Translation gives CASSYRQGLWSYNEQFF.

This clone was seen once. V is TRBV9 and J is TRBJ2-1, with TRBD2 identical over 9 bases. Trimming at V came to 0 bases and at J to 7 bases, leaving 14 bases not matched to a gene. This CDR3 is 18 amino acids long. Per germline, CDR1 SGDLS and CDR2 YYNGEE. The chain's CDR3 is CASSVVGSGSTEGNEQFF. The CDR3 nucleotides read TGTGCCAGCAGCGTAGTTGGTAGCGGGAGTACTGAGGGAAATGAGCAGTTCTTC.

The chain is built from TRBV19 and TRBJ1-5; 7 bases match TRBD1. Germline V CDR1 and CDR2: LNHDA, SQIVND (reference sequence). There are 16 residues in the CDR3. V gave up 3 bases and J gave up 2 bases; unmatched junction bases: 7. The CDR3 coding sequence is TGTGCCAGTAGTATCAGACAGGGATTGGGCAATCAGCCCCAGCATTTT. Protein sequence: CASSIRQGLGNQPQHF. Complete variable domain (other parts from reference TRBV19 and TRBJ1-5): DGGITQSPKYLFRKEGQNVTLSCEQNLNHDAMYWYRQDPGQGLRLIYYSQIVNDFQKGDIAEGYSVSREKKESFPLTVTSAQKNPTAFYLCASSIRQGLGNQPQHFGDGTRLSIL.

The chain has TRBV5-6 and TRBJ2-1, with 9 positions matching TRBD2. The V gene's germline CDR1 is SGHDT and CDR2 YYEEEE. The CDR3 consists of 16 residues. The junction had 4 bases not matched to a gene; V was cut back by 0 bases and J by 3 bases. CDR3 protein: CASSLGPAGGYNEQFF. The CDR3 bases are TGTGCCAGCAGCTTGGGTCCAGCGGGAGGCTACAATGAGCAGTTCTTC.

Regarding this clone: Distinct nucleotide sequences in the sample also encode this CDR3. The rearrangement uses TRBV11-3 and TRBJ2-3, with D unclear. CDR1 is SGHNT, CDR2 YENEEA, per germline. CDR3 length equals 14 residues. Trimming took 6 bases from V and 0 from J, leaving 10 bases between them. The CDR3 spells CASSLGGSTDTQYF. The CDR3 DNA reads as TGTGCCAGCAGTCTAGGCGGTAGCACAGATACGCAGTATTTT.

In nucleotides, the CDR3 is TGTGCCAGCAGCCCAAAGGGCATCCAGGGGAACACTGAAGCTTTCTTT. Translation: CASSPKGIQGNTEAFF. The gene calls are TRBV7-9 and TRBJ1-1; D perhaps matches TRBD1 (5 bases). Trimming left V 5 bases short and J 1 base short, with 17 bases between. CDR1 SEHNR and CDR2 FQNEAQ come from the germline V gene (reference sequence). This CDR3 is built from 16 residues.

The rearrangement links TRBV9 to TRBJ2-1; D is uncertain. V dropped 0 bases and J dropped 6 bases, with 4 bases sitting between them. This CDR3 is built from 12 residues. CDR1 SGDLS and CDR2 YYNGEE come from the germline V gene. CDR3 amino acids: CASSVGLNEQFF. The CDR3 DNA reads TGTGCCAGCAGCGTAGGACTCAATGAGCAGTTCTTC.

The rearrangement links TRBV25-1 to TRBJ2-2, with TRBD1 matching 12 bases. V lost 6 bases, J lost 0 bases, and 8 bases stayed unmatched. Per the germline V gene, CDR1 is MGHDK and CDR2 is SYGVNS. The CDR3 consists of 18 residues. The CDR3 nucleotides read TGTGCCAGCAGCCGGGACAGGGGGCTCTTTTCGAACACCGGGGAGCTGTTTTTT. Translated: CASSRDRGLFSNTGELFF.

The chain recombines TRBV28 with TRBJ2-1; D is possibly TRBD2 (6 bases). Germline loops: CDR1 MDHEN, CDR2 SYDVKM. Trimming left V 1 base short and J 4 bases short, with 14 bases between. The CDR3 totals 16 residues. CDR3 in amino acids: CASSLLYGSGYNEQFF. For the CDR3, the DNA is TGTGCCAGCAGTTTATTATACGGGAGCGGGTACAATGAGCAGTTCTTC. Full variable domain (missing parts from reference TRBV28 and TRBJ2-1): DVKVTQSSRYLVKRTGEKVFLECVQDMDHENMFWYRQDPGLGLRLIYFSYDVKMKEKGDIPEGYSVSREKKERFSLILESASTNQTSMYLCASSLLYGSGYNEQFFGPGTRLTVL.

This chain links TRBV30 with TRBJ1-4; D gene uncertain. V was clipped by 0 bases and J by 2 bases, with 7 bases between them. Germline V gives CDR1 GTSNPN, CDR2 SVGIG (reference sequence). CDR3 size: 14 residues. The CDR3 bases are TGTGCCTGGAGTGTAAGAGGGACTAATGAAAAACTGTTTTTT. Its protein is CAWSVRGTNEKLFF.

The V gene is TRBV19, the J gene TRBJ1-5; 9 bases agree with TRBD1. The trim removed 3 bases at V and 4 bases at J, leaving 10 bases unmatched. This CDR3 is built from 17 residues. Germline assignment: CDR1 LNHDA and CDR2 SQIVND (reference sequence). CDR3 protein: CASSIRQGGVVNQPQHF. The CDR3 nucleotides read TGTGCCAGTAGTATCAGACAGGGGGGAGTCGTAAATCAGCCCCAGCATTTT.

The chain employs TRBV27 and TRBJ2-7; D gene unclear. The CDR3 covers 13 residues. Per germline, CDR1 MNHEY and CDR2 SMNVEV (reference sequence). The V end lost 0 bases, the J end lost 3 bases, and 6 bases lay between the germline ends. The CDR3 reads CASSLSPYYEQYF. The DNA for the CDR3 is TGTGCCAGCAGTTTATCCCCCTACTACGAGCAGTACTTC.

The chain links TRBV30 to TRBJ2-1; D may be TRBD2 (5 bases). CDR3 length: 16 residues. Trimming shortened V by 1 base and J by 1 base, and 14 bases separated the two germline ends. Germline loops: CDR1 GTSNPN, CDR2 SVGIG (reference sequence). CDR3 loop: CAWSGGLGESYNEQFF. CDR3 sequence (DNA): TGTGCCTGGAGTGGCGGGCTCGGGGAGTCCTACAATGAGCAGTTCTTC.

The chain carries TRBV14 and TRBJ2-1; 11 bases fit TRBD2. This CDR3 is 16 amino acids long. CDR1 is SGHDN, CDR2 FVKESK, per germline. V lost 4 bases, J lost 1 base, and 3 bases stayed unmatched. CDR3 region: CASSLASGRSYNEQFF. CDR3 DNA: TGTGCCAGCAGCCTAGCTAGCGGGAGGTCCTACAATGAGCAGTTCTTC.

The chain carries TRBV28 and TRBJ2-7; a weak D match, TRBD2 (6 bases). The CDR3 length is 15 residues. V lost 2 bases, J lost 7 bases, and 18 bases lay in between. Germline loops: CDR1 MDHEN, CDR2 SYDVKM. The CDR3 region is CASSLPGLANREQYF. The CDR3 DNA reads TGTGCCAGCAGTTTACCGGGGCTAGCGAACAGGGAGCAGTACTTC.

The V call is TRBV19, the J call TRBJ2-7; D not resolved. The V end lost 2 bases, the J end lost 9 bases, and 17 bases lay between the germline ends. This CDR3 comprises 14 residues. Per germline, CDR1 LNHDA and CDR2 SQIVND (reference sequence). CDR3 sequence: CASSITPPIDGQYF. The CDR3 coding sequence is TGTGCCAGTAGTATAACCCCACCTATAGATGGGCAGTACTTC.

This sequence joins TRBV4-3 and TRBJ2-7; tentatively, D is TRBD2 (6 bases). V lost 0 bases and J lost 0, with 9 bases in between. Germline V lookup: CDR1 LGHNA, CDR2 YSLEER. This CDR3 contains 15 residues. The CDR3 region has the DNA TGCGCCAGCAGCCAAGATGGGGGAGGCTCCTACGAGCAGTACTTC. It is translated as CASSQDGGGSYEQYF.

The chain joins TRBV5-1 to TRBJ2-5, with TRBD1 identical over 10 bases. The germline V gene encodes CDR1 SGHRS and CDR2 YFSETQ. This CDR3 is built from 13 residues. After removal of 3 bases from V and 5 bases from J, the junction contained 1 base not matched to a gene. The DNA for the CDR3 is TGCGCCAGCAGCTCGACAGGGGGCGAGACCCAGTACTTC. It is translated as CASSSTGGETQYF.

The chain employs TRBV5-1 and TRBJ2-2, with 14 bases lining up with TRBD2. CDR3 size: 15 residues. V lost 6 bases, J lost 7 bases, and 5 bases stayed unmatched. Germline-derived CDR1 and CDR2 are SGHRS and YFSETQ. CDR3 coding DNA: TGCGCCAGCACGCCGGGACTAGCGGGGGTCGGGGAGCTGTTTTTT. The encoded protein is CASTPGLAGVGELFF.

The gene calls are TRBV11-3 and TRBJ1-4; tentatively, D is TRBD1 (5 bases). Trimming took 1 base from V and 5 from J, leaving 14 bases between them. Looked up from germline, CDR1 is SGHNT and CDR2 is YENEEA. The CDR3 is made up of 16 amino acids. This chain's CDR3 is CASSLGAGSPNEKLFF. CDR3 DNA sequence: TGTGCCAGCAGCTTAGGTGCAGGGTCTCCCAATGAAAAACTGTTTTTT.

This chain uses TRBV2 with TRBJ1-1, with D perhaps matching TRBD1 (5 bases). The CDR3 has 14 amino acids. The V end was cut by 5 bases, the J end by 5 bases, with 15 bases between. Germline assignment: CDR1 SNHLY and CDR2 FYNNEI. DNA for the CDR3: TGTGCCAGCAGTACTTGGGCGGGGGAGACTGAAGCTTTCTTT. Protein: CASSTWAGETEAFF.

V usage is TRBV11-3 and J usage is TRBJ2-5, with TRBD2 identical over 11 bases. CDR3 size: 17 residues. V shed 5 bases and J 5 bases; nucleotides not matched to a gene: 13. CDR1 and CDR2 from the germline V gene are SGHNT and YENEEA. In DNA, the CDR3 is TGTGCCAGCAGCCCATTGCGCACTAGCGGGAGTAGGGAGACCCAGTACTTC. This sequence encodes CASSPLRTSGSRETQYF.

The rearrangement uses TRBV7-8 and TRBJ1-4; 10 bases are shared with TRBD1. From germline, CDR1 is SGHVS and CDR2 FQNEAQ. This CDR3 is built from 15 residues. Germline trimming cut 5 bases from V and 7 bases from J; bases unmatched to any gene: 7. This chain's CDR3 is CASSVPGQGREKLFF. CDR3 sequence (DNA): TGTGCCAGCAGCGTACCGGGACAGGGGCGTGAAAAACTGTTTTTT.

The CDR3 DNA reads TGCGCCAGCAGCCAAAGGGACATGAGCAATCAGCCCCAGCATTTT. Protein product: CASSQRDMSNQPQHF. V is TRBV4-1 and J is TRBJ1-5; possible D gene TRBD1, 6 bases. The CDR3 sequence is 15 residues long. CDR1 MGHRA and CDR2 YSYEKL come from the germline V gene. The V end lost 2 bases, the J end lost 1 base, and 9 bases lay between the germline ends.